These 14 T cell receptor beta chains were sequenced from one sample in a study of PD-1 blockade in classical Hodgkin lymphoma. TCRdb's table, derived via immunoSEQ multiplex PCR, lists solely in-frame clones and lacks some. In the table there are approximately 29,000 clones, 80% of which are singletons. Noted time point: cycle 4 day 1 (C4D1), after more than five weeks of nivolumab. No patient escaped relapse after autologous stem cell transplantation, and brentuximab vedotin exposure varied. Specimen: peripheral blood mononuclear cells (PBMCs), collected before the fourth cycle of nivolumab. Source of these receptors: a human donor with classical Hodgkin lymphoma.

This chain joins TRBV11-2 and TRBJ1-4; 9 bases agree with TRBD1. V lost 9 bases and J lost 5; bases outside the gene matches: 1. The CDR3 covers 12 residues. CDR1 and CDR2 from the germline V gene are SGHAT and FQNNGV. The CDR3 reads CASGTGNEKLFF. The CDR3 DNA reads TGTGCCAGTGGGACAGGGAATGAAAAACTGTTTTTT.

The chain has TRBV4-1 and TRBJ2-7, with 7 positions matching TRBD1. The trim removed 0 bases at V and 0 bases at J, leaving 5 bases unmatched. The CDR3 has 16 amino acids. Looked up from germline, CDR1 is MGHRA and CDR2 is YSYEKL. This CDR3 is CASSQERTGISYEQYF. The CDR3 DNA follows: TGCGCCAGCAGCCAAGAGAGGACAGGAATCTCCTACGAGCAGTACTTC.

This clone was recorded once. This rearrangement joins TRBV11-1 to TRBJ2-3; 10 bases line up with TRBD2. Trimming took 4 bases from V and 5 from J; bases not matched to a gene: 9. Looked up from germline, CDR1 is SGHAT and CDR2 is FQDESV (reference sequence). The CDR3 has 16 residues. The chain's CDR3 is CASSSPTSGILDTQYF. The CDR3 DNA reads TGTGCCAGCAGCTCGCCCACTAGCGGGATACTAGATACGCAGTATTTT.

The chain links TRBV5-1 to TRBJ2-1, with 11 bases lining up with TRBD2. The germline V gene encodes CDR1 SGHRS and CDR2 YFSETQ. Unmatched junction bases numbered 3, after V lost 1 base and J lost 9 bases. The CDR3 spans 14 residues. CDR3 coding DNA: TGCGCCAGCAGCTTGACTAGCGGGAGCCGTGAGCAGTTCTTC. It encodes CASSLTSGSREQFF.

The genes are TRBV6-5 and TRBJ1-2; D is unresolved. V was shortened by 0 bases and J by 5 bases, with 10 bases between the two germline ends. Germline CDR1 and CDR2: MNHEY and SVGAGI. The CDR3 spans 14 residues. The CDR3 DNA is TGTGCCAGCAGTTACTCGCGGACGACTTATGGCTACACCTTC. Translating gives CASSYSRTTYGYTF.

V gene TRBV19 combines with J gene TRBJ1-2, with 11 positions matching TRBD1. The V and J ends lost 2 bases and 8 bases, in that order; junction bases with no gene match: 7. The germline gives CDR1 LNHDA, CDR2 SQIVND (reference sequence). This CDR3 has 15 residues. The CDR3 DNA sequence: TGTGCCAGTAGTATACGGGGACAGGGGGAAGGCGGCTACACCTTC. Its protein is CASSIRGQGEGGYTF.

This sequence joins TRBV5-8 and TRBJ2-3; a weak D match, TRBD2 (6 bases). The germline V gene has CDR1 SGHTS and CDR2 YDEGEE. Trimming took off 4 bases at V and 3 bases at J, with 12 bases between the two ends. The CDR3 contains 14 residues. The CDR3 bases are TGTGCCAGCAGCAGGAGGGTTTTAACAGATACGCAGTATTTT. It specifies CASSRRVLTDTQYF. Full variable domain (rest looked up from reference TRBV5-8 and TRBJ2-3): EAGVTQSPTHLIKTRGQQATLRCSPISGHTSVYWYQQALGLGLQFLLWYDEGEERNRGNFPPRFSGRQFPNYSSELNVNALELEDSALYLCASSRRVLTDTQYFGPGTRLTVL.

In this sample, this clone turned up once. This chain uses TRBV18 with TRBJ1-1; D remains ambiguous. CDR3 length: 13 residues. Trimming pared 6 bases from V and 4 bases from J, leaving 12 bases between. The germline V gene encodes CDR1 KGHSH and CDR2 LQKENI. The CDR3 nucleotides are TGTGCCAGCTCCCCGAAGGAAGGCACTGAAGCTTTCTTT. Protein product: CASSPKEGTEAFF. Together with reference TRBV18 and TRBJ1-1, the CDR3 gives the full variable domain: NAGVMQNPRHLVRRRGQEARLRCSPMKGHSHVYWYRQLPEEGLKFMVYLQKENIIDESGMPKERFSAEFPKEGPSILRIQQVVRGDSAAYFCASSPKEGTEAFFGQGTRLTVV.

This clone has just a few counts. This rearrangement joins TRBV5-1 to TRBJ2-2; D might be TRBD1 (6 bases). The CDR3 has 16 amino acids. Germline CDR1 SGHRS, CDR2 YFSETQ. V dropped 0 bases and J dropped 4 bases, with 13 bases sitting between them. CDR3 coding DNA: TGCGCCAGCAGCTTGGAAGCAGGGGCAACCACCGGGGAGCTGTTTTTT. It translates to CASSLEAGATTGELFF.

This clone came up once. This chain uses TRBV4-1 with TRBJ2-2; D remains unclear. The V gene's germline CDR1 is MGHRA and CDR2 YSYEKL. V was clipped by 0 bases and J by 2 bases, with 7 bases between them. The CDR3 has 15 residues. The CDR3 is CASSQDPINTGELFF. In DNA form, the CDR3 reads TGCGCCAGCAGCCAAGACCCCATTAACACCGGGGAGCTGTTTTTT.

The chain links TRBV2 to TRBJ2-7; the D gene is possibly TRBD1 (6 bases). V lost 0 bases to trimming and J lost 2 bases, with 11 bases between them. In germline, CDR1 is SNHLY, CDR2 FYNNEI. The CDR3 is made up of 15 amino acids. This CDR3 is CASSEASGAAYEQYF. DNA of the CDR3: TGTGCCAGCAGTGAAGCATCAGGGGCCGCCTACGAGCAGTACTTC.

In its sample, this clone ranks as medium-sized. The chain's CDR3 is CASSVGQGNTEAFF. The CDR3 DNA reads as TGTGCCAGTAGTGTAGGACAGGGGAACACTGAAGCTTTCTTT. The chain employs TRBV19 and TRBJ1-1, with 8 nucleotides matching TRBD1. The J segment lost 1 base and the V segment lost 5 bases, leaving 3 bases of the junction unmatched. The CDR3 loop spans 14 amino acids. Germline V gives CDR1 LNHDA, CDR2 SQIVND (reference sequence).

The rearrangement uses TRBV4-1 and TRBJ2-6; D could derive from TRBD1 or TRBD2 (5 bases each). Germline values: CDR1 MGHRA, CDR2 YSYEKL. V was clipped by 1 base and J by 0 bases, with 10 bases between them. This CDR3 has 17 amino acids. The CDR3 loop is CASSQGDQISGANVLTF. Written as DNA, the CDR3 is TGCGCCAGCAGCCAAGGGGACCAAATCTCTGGGGCCAACGTCCTGACTTTC.

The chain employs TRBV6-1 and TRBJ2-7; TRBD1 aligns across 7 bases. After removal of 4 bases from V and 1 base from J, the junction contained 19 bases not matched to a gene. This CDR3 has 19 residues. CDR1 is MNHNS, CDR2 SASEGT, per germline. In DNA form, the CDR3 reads TGTGCCAGCAGTGGGGCGAAGGACAGGCTTCGCTCTTTATCCTACGAGCAGTACTTC. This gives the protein CASSGAKDRLRSLSYEQYF.